This passage covers 12 T cell receptor beta chains from one sample sequenced in a study of memory CD4+ T cells and cytomegalovirus serostatus. The method was immunoSEQ multiplex PCR; TCRdb's version includes in-frame clones alone and lacks a portion of them. The table records about 39,000 clones, around 84% of them present only once. The sort gate was single viable CD3+CD4+CD8-CD45RO+ cells for memory CD4+ T cells. Sequenced: memory CD4+ T cells from blood. These receptors originate from an adult in good health and CMV-seronegative.

J is TRBJ1-6 and V is TRBV5-4; 7 bases match TRBD1. There are 15 residues in the CDR3. V trimming: 0 bases; J trimming: 8 bases; junction bases outside the gene matches: 5. Germline values: CDR1 SGHNT, CDR2 YYREEE (reference sequence). CDR3 DNA: TGTGCCAGCAGCTTGGACCCGGGACAGTATTCACCCCTCCACTTT. Translation: CASSLDPGQYSPLHF.

The V gene is TRBV19, the J gene TRBJ2-7, with D possibly being TRBD1 or TRBD2 (6 bases each). The V end was cut by 2 bases, the J end by 3 bases, with 14 bases between. This CDR3 is 15 amino acids long. The V gene's germline CDR1 is LNHDA and CDR2 SQIVND (reference sequence). The CDR3 DNA is TGTGCCAGTAGTATAAACCCCGGGGGCGGCTACGAGCAGTACTTC. Amino acid sequence: CASSINPGGGYEQYF. The full variable domain, with the rest looked up from reference TRBV19 and TRBJ2-7, is DGGITQSPKYLFRKEGQNVTLSCEQNLNHDAMYWYRQDPGQGLRLIYYSQIVNDFQKGDIAEGYSVSREKKESFPLTVTSAQKNPTAFYLCASSINPGGGYEQYFGPGTRLTVT.

The chain recombines TRBV21-1 with TRBJ2-2; the table's D call, TRBD2, was not checked against the DNA. TRBV21-1 is a documented pseudogene. The CDR3 runs to 17 residues. The CDR3 DNA reads TGTGCCAGCAGCAACAGAGGCCGCGGGGCGAACACCGGGGAGCTGTTTTTT. Its translation is CASSNRGRGANTGELFF.

The rearrangement links TRBV19 to TRBJ1-5; D perhaps matches TRBD1 (5 bases). Germline lookup yields CDR1 LNHDA and CDR2 SQIVND (reference sequence). Trimming removed 4 bases at V and 3 bases at J, with 7 bases between. This CDR3 is 13 amino acids long. CDR3 sequence: CASSKTVNQPQHF. CDR3 in DNA: TGTGCCAGTAGTAAGACAGTCAATCAGCCCCAGCATTTT. Filled out from reference TRBV19 and TRBJ1-5, the complete variable domain reads DGGITQSPKYLFRKEGQNVTLSCEQNLNHDAMYWYRQDPGQGLRLIYYSQIVNDFQKGDIAEGYSVSREKKESFPLTVTSAQKNPTAFYLCASSKTVNQPQHFGDGTRLSIL.

The sample holds a few counts of this clone. The gene calls are TRBV10-3 and TRBJ1-1; D call uncertain. The germline V and J ends were trimmed by 3 bases and 6 bases, with 11 bases remaining between them. The CDR3 loop spans 13 amino acids. The V gene's germline CDR1 is ENHRY and CDR2 SYGVKD. The CDR3 DNA sequence: TGTGCCATCAGTGAATCGGGCAGGCCTGAAGCTTTCTTT. Its translation is CAISESGRPEAFF.

The genes are TRBV6-1 and TRBJ2-1, with D hard to call. The length of the CDR3 is 14 residues. The V end was cut by 3 bases, the J end by 0 bases, with 6 bases between. CDR1 MNHNS and CDR2 SASEGT come from the germline V gene. CDR3: CASSDRNSYNEQFF. CDR3 bases: TGTGCCAGCAGTGACAGGAACTCCTACAATGAGCAGTTCTTC.

V is TRBV6-5 and J is TRBJ2-1; TRBD1 matches at 8 bases. The trim removed 5 bases at V and 7 bases at J, leaving 10 bases unmatched. CDR1 and CDR2 (germline): MNHEY, SVGAGI. This CDR3 spans 15 amino acids. The CDR3, as DNA: TGTGCCAGCAGTCCGGACAGGGTAGGACGGAATGAGCAGTTCTTC. Protein sequence: CASSPDRVGRNEQFF.

The gene calls are TRBV29-1 and TRBJ2-1; TRBD2 matches at 9 bases. The CDR3 runs 13 residues. J lost 3 bases, V lost 7 bases, and 4 bases had no gene match. Germline CDR1 and CDR2: SQVTM and ANQGSEA. CDR3 sequence reads: CSASGDVYNEQFF. The CDR3 coding sequence is TGCAGCGCTAGCGGGGACGTCTACAATGAGCAGTTCTTC.

The rearrangement uses TRBV5-6 and TRBJ1-5; TRBD1 is a possible D gene (6 bases). V lost 4 bases and J lost 2, with 13 bases in between. CDR3 length equals 15 residues. Germline assignment: CDR1 SGHDT and CDR2 YYEEEE. CDR3 sequence: CASSAVGGRNQPQHF. CDR3 nucleotides: TGTGCCAGCAGCGCGGTCGGGGGGCGCAATCAGCCCCAGCATTTT.

The CDR3 DNA reads as TGTGCCAGCAGTTTCGGGGCTTTCGATACGCAGTATTTT. Its protein is CASSFGAFDTQYF. This chain uses TRBV27 with TRBJ2-3; D tentatively fits TRBD1 or TRBD2 (5 bases each). V was shortened by 3 bases and J by 6 bases, with 10 bases between the two germline ends. Germline values: CDR1 MNHEY, CDR2 SMNVEV (reference sequence). This CDR3 region has 13 residues.

The rearrangement joins TRBV7-3 to TRBJ1-1, with D uncertain. Germline V CDR1 and CDR2: SGHTA, FQGTGA. V lost 2 bases and J lost 1, with 8 bases in between. The CDR3 sequence is 14 residues long. The DNA of the CDR3 is TGTGCCAGCAGCTTAGGAGGGTGGAACACTGAAGCTTTCTTT. It encodes CASSLGGWNTEAFF.

This clone showed up just once. The rearrangement links TRBV29-1 to TRBJ2-5, with D tentatively TRBD1 or TRBD2 (6 bases each). CDR3 length: 13 residues. Trimming removed 7 bases at V and 2 bases at J, with 14 bases between. Germline assignment: CDR1 SQVTM and CDR2 ANQGSEA. CDR3 sequence reads: CSAGGGKQETQYF. In DNA, the CDR3 is TGCAGCGCTGGGGGCGGGAAACAAGAGACCCAGTACTTC. Using reference TRBV29-1 and TRBJ2-5 for the parts outside the CDR3, the full variable domain is SAVISQKPSRDICQRGTSLTIQCQVDSQVTMMFWYRQQPGQSLTLIATANQGSEATYESGFVIDKFPISRPNLTFSTLTVSNMSPEDSSIYLCSAGGGKQETQYFGPGTRLLVL.